A single sample is the source of the 18 T cell receptor beta chains below, sequenced in a study of CD8 T cells in Susac syndrome. RNA was extracted with the RNeasy kit, and a quantity of roughly 0.45 to 1 ug was reverse transcribed using random hexamers. TCRdb fed the immunoSEQ multiplex PCR reads into MiXCR, producing one record per CDR3 protein. The sample lists over 120,000 distinct CDR3 sequences, approximately 94% occurring once. The material sequenced was CD4+ T cells from PBMCs. The receptors shown here come from a human donor in good health.

V is TRBV11-3 and J is TRBJ2-2; 7 positions match TRBD2. The CDR3 is made up of 15 amino acids. V was clipped by 4 bases and J by 4 bases; unmatched bases: 6. The germline gives CDR1 SGHNT, CDR2 YENEEA. Here the CDR3 reads CASSSGGRGTGELFF. CDR3 DNA: TGTGCCAGCAGCTCGGGGGGACGGGGCACCGGGGAGCTGTTTTTT.

The chain joins TRBV15 to TRBJ2-4, with TRBD1 matching 9 bases. V was clipped by 2 bases and J by 4 bases; unmatched bases: 6. There are 16 residues in the CDR3. The germline CDR1 and CDR2 sequences are LNHNV and YYDKDF (reference sequence). The CDR3 DNA is TGTGCCACCAGCAGACCCACAGGGGGCAGAAAAAACATTCAGTACTTC. This translates into CATSRPTGGRKNIQYF. The entire variable domain, with the rest obtained from reference TRBV15 and TRBJ2-4, is as follows: DAMVIQNPRYQVTQFGKPVTLSCSQTLNHNVMYWYQQKSSQAPKLLFHYYDKDFNNEADTPDNFQSRRPNTSFCFLDIRSPGLGDTAMYLCATSRPTGGRKNIQYFGAGTRLSVL.

The chain uses TRBV5-4 and TRBJ1-1; tentative D call: TRBD1 (6 bases). The CDR3 runs 15 residues. The V gene lost 7 bases and the J gene lost 0 bases, with 16 bases spanning the gap. Germline CDR1 is SGHNT and CDR2 is YYREEE (reference sequence). CDR3 sequence reads: CASRTETLLNTEAFF. The DNA of the CDR3 is TGTGCCAGCCGGACAGAGACCCTTCTGAACACTGAAGCTTTCTTT.

J is TRBJ2-1 and V is TRBV10-3, with TRBD2 matching over 10 bases. CDR1 is ENHRY, CDR2 SYGVKD, per germline. The V gene end was trimmed by 8 bases and the J gene end by 3 bases; junction bases not matched to a gene: 4. This CDR3 comprises 14 residues. This CDR3 is CAIGTSGIYNEQFF. The DNA for the CDR3 is TGTGCCATCGGCACTAGCGGGATCTACAATGAGCAGTTCTTC.

The gene calls are TRBV2 and TRBJ1-4; D uncertain. The length of the CDR3 is 12 residues. In germline, CDR1 is SNHLY, CDR2 FYNNEI. Trimming took off 3 bases at V and 8 bases at J, with 7 bases between the two ends. The CDR3 loop reads CASSEWGEKLFF. The CDR3, as DNA: TGTGCCAGCAGTGAGTGGGGAGAAAAACTGTTTTTT.

The chain combines TRBV5-5 with TRBJ2-7; 10 bases are shared with TRBD2. From germline, CDR1 is SGHKS and CDR2 YYEKEE (reference sequence). CDR3 length: 15 amino acids. Losses at the gene ends were 4 bases for V and 3 bases for J; bases not matched to a gene: 7. CDR3 region: CASSIGLAVSYEQYF. The DNA for the CDR3 is TGTGCCAGCAGCATTGGACTAGCGGTAAGCTACGAGCAGTACTTC.

The chain has TRBV5-1 and TRBJ2-7; 8 positions agree with TRBD1. Germline lookup yields CDR1 SGHRS and CDR2 YFSETQ. Trimming cost V 5 bases and J 4 bases; bases outside gene matches: 14. This CDR3 is 16 amino acids long. The CDR3 DNA follows: TGCGCCAGCAGGGGGGGACAGGACGAGCGCCTATACGAGCAGTACTTC. This gives the protein CASRGGQDERLYEQYF. The variable domain in full, with the rest retrieved from reference TRBV5-1 and TRBJ2-7, is KAGVTQTPRYLIKTRGQQVTLSCSPISGHRSVSWYQQTPGQGLQFLFEYFSETQRNKGNFPGRFSGRQFSNSRSEMNVSTLELGDSALYLCASRGGQDERLYEQYFGPGTRLTVT.

J is TRBJ2-1 and V is TRBV5-1; 9 nucleotides agree with TRBD2. The CDR3 is 15 residues long. The junction had 17 bases not matched to a gene; V was cut back by 5 bases and J by 14 bases. The germline V gene has CDR1 SGHRS and CDR2 YFSETQ. CDR3 sequence: CASRSSRDSQRGEFF. CDR3 DNA sequence: TGCGCCAGCAGATCCAGCCGGGACTCTCAGCGGGGGGAGTTCTTC.

CDR3 in DNA: TGCAGCGTCCGGGACACTAGCAATCAGCCCCAGCATTTT. Its translation: CSVRDTSNQPQHF. The chain employs TRBV29-1 and TRBJ1-5, with a weak D call TRBD1 (6 bases). Trimming took 6 bases from V and 0 from J, leaving 9 bases between them. Germline V gene sequence: CDR1 SQVTM, CDR2 ANQGSEA. This CDR3 comprises 13 residues. Using reference TRBV29-1 and TRBJ1-5 for the parts outside the CDR3, the full variable domain is SAVISQKPSRDICQRGTSLTIQCQVDSQVTMMFWYRQQPGQSLTLIATANQGSEATYESGFVIDKFPISRPNLTFSTLTVSNMSPEDSSIYLCSVRDTSNQPQHFGDGTRLSIL.

The J gene is TRBJ2-2, the V gene TRBV25-1; weak D call: TRBD2 (6 bases). The V and J ends lost 3 bases and 1 base respectively, with 12 bases between them. The germline CDR1 and CDR2 sequences are MGHDK and SYGVNS. This CDR3 has 16 residues. The CDR3 sequence is CASSDPGTLNTGELFF. CDR3 nucleotide sequence: TGTGCCAGCAGTGATCCCGGGACTTTGAACACCGGGGAGCTGTTTTTT. Using reference TRBV25-1 and TRBJ2-2 for the parts outside the CDR3, the full variable domain is EADIYQTPRYLVIGTGKKITLECSQTMGHDKMYWYQQDPGMELHLIHYSYGVNSTEKGDLSSESTVSRIRTEHFPLTLESARPSHTSQYLCASSDPGTLNTGELFFGEGSRLTVL.

The rearrangement links TRBV12-3 or TRBV12-4 to TRBJ1-5; D ambiguous. V lost 0 bases to trimming and J lost 1 base, with 13 bases between them. This CDR3 spans 17 amino acids. CDR3 amino acids: CASSLALAERSNQPQHF. The CDR3 nucleotides are TGTGCCAGCAGTTTAGCGCTGGCAGAGCGAAGCAATCAGCCCCAGCATTTT.

The CDR3 sequence: CASSDRATEAFF. Written as DNA, the CDR3 is TGTGCCAGCTCCGACAGGGCCACTGAAGCTTTCTTT. The chain recombines TRBV19 with TRBJ1-1; 7 positions match TRBD1. Trimming cost V 9 bases and J 4 bases; bases outside gene matches: 5. The CDR3 loop spans 12 amino acids. The germline gives CDR1 LNHDA, CDR2 SQIVND (reference sequence).

The CDR3 DNA follows: TGTGCCAGCAGTCTTACGCAAACAGGGAGGTATGGCTACACCTTC. Its protein product is CASSLTQTGRYGYTF. The gene calls are TRBV6-4 and TRBJ1-2; weak D call: TRBD1 (6 bases). Between the trimmed V and J ends, which lost 5 bases and 5 bases, there was a span of 18 bases. Germline V gene lookup returns CDR1 MRHNA and CDR2 SNTAGT. CDR3 length: 15 residues.

The gene calls are TRBV5-1 and TRBJ1-4; the D is unclear. The length of the CDR3 is 13 residues. Germline CDR1 is SGHRS and CDR2 is YFSETQ. With 4 bases removed from V and 3 bases from J, the gap between germline ends came to 7 bases. CDR3 DNA: TGCGCCAGCAGCCCGTGGGCTAATGAAAAACTGTTTTTT. Translation gives CASSPWANEKLFF.

V gene TRBV7-2 combines with J gene TRBJ2-5, with TRBD1 matching 7 bases. After removal of 6 bases from V and 5 bases from J, the junction contained 15 bases not matched to a gene. The length of the CDR3 is 16 residues. Germline lookup yields CDR1 SGHTA and CDR2 FQGNSA. This CDR3 reads CASSHRGPSLGETQYF. The CDR3 nucleotides read TGTGCCAGCAGTCACAGGGGCCCGAGTCTCGGGGAGACCCAGTACTTC.

This chain connects TRBV5-1 to TRBJ2-2, with TRBD1 matching over 7 bases. In germline, CDR1 is SGHRS, CDR2 YFSETQ. The CDR3 length is 15 residues. V lost 3 bases and J lost 0; bases outside the gene matches: 2. Here the CDR3 reads CASSWQGANTGELFF. In DNA form, the CDR3 reads TGCGCCAGCAGCTGGCAGGGGGCGAACACCGGGGAGCTGTTTTTT.

The chain combines TRBV9 with TRBJ2-2; D remains ambiguous. CDR1 SGDLS and CDR2 YYNGEE come from the germline V gene. Trimming removed 0 bases at V and 7 bases at J, with 4 bases between. CDR3 size: 12 residues. The chain's CDR3 is CASSVGVGELFF. The CDR3 DNA reads as TGTGCCAGCAGCGTAGGGGTCGGGGAGCTGTTTTTT.

The chain is built from TRBV5-1 and TRBJ2-1; D is possibly TRBD1 (5 bases). The ends were cut back, 0 bases at V and 9 bases at J, with 16 bases in the middle. The CDR3 consists of 15 residues. Germline-derived CDR1 and CDR2 are SGHRS and YFSETQ. The chain's CDR3 is CASSLEGILPVEQFF. The DNA for the CDR3 is TGCGCCAGCAGCTTGGAGGGGATACTACCGGTTGAGCAGTTCTTC.